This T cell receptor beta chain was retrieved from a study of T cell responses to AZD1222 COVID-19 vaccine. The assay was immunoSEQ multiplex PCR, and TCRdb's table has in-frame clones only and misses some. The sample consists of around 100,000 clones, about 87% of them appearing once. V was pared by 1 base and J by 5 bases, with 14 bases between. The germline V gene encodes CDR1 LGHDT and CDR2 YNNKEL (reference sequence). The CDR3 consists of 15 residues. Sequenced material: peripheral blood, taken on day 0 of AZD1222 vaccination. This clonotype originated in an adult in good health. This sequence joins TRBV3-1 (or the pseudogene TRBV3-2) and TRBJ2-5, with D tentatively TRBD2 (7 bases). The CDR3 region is CASSQVGEGGETQYF. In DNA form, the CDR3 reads TGTGCCAGCAGCCAAGTAGGGGAGGGGGGCGAGACCCAGTACTTC.